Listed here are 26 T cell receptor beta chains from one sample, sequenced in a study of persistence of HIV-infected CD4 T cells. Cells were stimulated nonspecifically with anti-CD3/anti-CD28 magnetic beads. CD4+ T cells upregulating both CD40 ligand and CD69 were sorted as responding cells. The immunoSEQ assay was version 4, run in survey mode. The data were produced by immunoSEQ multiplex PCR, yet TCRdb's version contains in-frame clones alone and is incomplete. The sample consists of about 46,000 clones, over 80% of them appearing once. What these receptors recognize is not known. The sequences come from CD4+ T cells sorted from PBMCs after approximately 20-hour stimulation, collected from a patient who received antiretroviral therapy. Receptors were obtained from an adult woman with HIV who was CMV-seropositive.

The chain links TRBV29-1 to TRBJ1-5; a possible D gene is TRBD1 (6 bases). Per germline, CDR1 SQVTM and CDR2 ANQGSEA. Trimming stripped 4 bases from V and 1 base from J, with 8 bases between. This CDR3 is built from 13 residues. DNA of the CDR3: TGCAGCGTTGTACAGGGCAGCAATCAGCCCCAGCATTTT. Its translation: CSVVQGSNQPQHF.

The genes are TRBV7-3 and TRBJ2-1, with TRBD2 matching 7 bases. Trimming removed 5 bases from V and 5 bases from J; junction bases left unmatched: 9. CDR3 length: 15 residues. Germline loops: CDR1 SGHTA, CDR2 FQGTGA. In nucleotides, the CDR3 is TGTGCCAGCAGCAACCCGGGACTATCAAACAATGAGCAGTTCTTC. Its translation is CASSNPGLSNNEQFF.

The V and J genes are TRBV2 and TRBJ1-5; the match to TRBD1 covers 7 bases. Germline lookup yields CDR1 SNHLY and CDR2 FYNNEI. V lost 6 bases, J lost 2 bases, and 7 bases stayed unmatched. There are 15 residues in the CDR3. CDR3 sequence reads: CASSDRTGGNQPQHF. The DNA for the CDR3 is TGTGCCAGCAGCGACCGAACAGGGGGCAATCAGCCCCAGCATTTT.

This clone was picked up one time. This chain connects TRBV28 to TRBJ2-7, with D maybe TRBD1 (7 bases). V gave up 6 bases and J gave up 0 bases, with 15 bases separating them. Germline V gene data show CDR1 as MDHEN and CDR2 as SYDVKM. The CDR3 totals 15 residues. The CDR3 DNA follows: TGTGCCAGCAGGGCAGGGGGAGGAAGCTCCTACGAGCAGTACTTC. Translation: CASRAGGGSSYEQYF.

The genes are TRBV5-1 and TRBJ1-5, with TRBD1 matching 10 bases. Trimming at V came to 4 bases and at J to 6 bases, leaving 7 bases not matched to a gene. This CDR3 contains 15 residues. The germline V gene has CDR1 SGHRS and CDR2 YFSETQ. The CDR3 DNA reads TGCGCCAGCAGCCTGGGAGGGGACAGGGGTCAGCCCCAGCATTTT. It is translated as CASSLGGDRGQPQHF.

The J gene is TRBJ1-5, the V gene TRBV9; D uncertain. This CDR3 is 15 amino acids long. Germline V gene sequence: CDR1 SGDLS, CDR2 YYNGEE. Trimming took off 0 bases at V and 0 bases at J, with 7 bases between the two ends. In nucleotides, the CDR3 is TGTGCCAGCAGCGTAGGGCATAATAGCAATCAGCCCCAGCATTTT. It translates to CASSVGHNSNQPQHF.

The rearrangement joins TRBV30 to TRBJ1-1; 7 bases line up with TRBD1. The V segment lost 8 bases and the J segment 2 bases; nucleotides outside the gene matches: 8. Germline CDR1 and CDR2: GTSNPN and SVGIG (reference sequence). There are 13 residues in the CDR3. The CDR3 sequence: CAGRDSLNTEAFF. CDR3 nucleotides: TGTGCCGGTAGGGACAGTTTAAACACTGAAGCTTTCTTT.

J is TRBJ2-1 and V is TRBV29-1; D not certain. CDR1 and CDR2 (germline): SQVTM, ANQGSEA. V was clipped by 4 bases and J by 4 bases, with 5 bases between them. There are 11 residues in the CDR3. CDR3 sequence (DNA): TGCAGCGTTGCCGGGTACAATGAGCAGTTCTTC. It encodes CSVAGYNEQFF.

The DNA of the CDR3 is TGTGCCAGCAGTTTAATGTGGGGGAATACTGAAGCTTTCTTT. Translated: CASSLMWGNTEAFF. The chain carries TRBV28 and TRBJ1-1; weak D call: TRBD1 (5 bases). Germline CDR1 MDHEN, CDR2 SYDVKM. This CDR3 has 14 amino acids. The V gene lost 2 bases and the J gene lost 5 bases, with 12 bases spanning the gap.

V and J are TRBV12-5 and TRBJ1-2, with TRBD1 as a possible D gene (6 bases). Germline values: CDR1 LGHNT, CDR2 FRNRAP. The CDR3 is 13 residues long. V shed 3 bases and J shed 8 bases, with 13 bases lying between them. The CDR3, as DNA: TGTGCTAGTGGTTTTGGGGGGGCTGGGGGCTACACCTTC. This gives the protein CASGFGGAGGYTF.

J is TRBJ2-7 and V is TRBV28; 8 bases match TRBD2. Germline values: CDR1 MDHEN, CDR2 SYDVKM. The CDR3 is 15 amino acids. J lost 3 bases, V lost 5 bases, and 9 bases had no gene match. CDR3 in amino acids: CASSTRGGIVYEQYF. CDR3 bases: TGTGCCAGCAGTACCCGGGGGGGTATTGTCTACGAGCAGTACTTC.

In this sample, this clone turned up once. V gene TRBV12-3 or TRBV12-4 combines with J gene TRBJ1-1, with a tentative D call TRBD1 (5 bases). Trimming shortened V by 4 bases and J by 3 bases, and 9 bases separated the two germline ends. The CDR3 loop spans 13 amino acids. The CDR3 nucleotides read TGTGCCAGCAGTTCCCAGGGTTACACTGAAGCTTTCTTT. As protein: CASSSQGYTEAFF.

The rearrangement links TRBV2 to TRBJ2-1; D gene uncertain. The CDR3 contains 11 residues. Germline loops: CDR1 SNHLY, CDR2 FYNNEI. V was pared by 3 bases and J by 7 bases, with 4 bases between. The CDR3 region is CASSDWNEQFF. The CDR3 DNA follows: TGTGCCAGCAGTGATTGGAATGAGCAGTTCTTC.

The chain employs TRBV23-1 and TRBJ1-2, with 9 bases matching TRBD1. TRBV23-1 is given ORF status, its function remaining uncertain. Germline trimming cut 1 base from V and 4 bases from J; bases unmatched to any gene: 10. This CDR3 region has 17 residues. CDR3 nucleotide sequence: TGCGCCAGCAGTCAATGGGACAGGGTGATTGGGGGCTATGGCTACACCTTC. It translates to CASSQWDRVIGGYGYTF.

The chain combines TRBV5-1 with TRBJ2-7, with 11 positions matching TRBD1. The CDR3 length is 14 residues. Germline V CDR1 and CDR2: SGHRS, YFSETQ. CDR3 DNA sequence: TGCGCTACCCGAGGACAGGGGGCGAAGAGCGAGCAGTACTTC. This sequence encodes CATRGQGAKSEQYF.

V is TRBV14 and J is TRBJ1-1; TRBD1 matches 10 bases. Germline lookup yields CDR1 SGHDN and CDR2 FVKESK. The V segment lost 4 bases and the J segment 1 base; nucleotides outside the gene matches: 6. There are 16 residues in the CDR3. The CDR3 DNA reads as TGTGCCAGCAGCCCCCCGGGACAGGGGTGGAACACTGAAGCTTTCTTT. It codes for CASSPPGQGWNTEAFF. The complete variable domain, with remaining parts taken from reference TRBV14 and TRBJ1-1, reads EAGVTQFPSHSVIEKGQTVTLRCDPISGHDNLYWYRRVMGKEIKFLLHFVKESKQDESGMPNNRFLAERTGGTYSTLKVQPAELEDSGVYFCASSPPGQGWNTEAFFGQGTRLTVV.

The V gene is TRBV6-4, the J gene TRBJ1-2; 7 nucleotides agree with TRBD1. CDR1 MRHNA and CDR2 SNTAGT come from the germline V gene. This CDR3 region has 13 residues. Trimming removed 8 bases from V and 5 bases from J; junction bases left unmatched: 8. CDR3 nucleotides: TGTGCCAGCTGGCCGCAGGGGGGTTATGGCTACACCTTC. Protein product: CASWPQGGYGYTF.

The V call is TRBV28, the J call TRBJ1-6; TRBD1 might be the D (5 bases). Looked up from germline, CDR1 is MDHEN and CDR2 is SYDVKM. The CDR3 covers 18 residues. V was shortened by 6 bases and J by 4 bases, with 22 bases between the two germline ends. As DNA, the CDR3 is TGTGCCAGCAGCCCTTTCCGGGGTACAGGACAATATAATTCACCCCTCCACTTT. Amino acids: CASSPFRGTGQYNSPLHF.

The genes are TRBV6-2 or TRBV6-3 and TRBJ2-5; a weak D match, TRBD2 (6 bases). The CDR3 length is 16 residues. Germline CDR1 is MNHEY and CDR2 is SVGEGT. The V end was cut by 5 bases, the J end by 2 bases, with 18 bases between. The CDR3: CASSPRRDLTQETQYF. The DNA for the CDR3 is TGTGCCAGCAGTCCCCGGAGGGACTTGACACAAGAGACCCAGTACTTC.

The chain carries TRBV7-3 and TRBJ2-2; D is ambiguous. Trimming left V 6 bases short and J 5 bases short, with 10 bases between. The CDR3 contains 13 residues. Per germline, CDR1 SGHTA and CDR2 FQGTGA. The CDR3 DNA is TGTGCCAGCAGTAGAGACATGACCGGGGAGCTGTTTTTT. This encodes CASSRDMTGELFF.

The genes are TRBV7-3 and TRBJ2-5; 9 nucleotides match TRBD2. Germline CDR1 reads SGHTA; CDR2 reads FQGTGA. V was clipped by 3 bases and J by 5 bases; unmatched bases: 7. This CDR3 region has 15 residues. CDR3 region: CASSFTSGSRETQYF. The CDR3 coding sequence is TGTGCCAGCAGCTTCACTAGCGGGTCCCGGGAGACCCAGTACTTC.

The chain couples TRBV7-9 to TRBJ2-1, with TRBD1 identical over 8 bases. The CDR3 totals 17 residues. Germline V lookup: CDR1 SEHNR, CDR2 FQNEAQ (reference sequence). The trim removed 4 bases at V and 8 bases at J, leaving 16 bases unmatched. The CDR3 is CASSSTGTGEVSHEQFF. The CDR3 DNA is TGTGCCAGCAGCTCGACCGGGACAGGAGAGGTTAGCCATGAGCAGTTCTTC.

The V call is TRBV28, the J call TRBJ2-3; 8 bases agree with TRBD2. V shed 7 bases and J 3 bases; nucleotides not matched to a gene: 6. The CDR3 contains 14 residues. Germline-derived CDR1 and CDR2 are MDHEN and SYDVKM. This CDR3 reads CASIPGGPTDTQYF. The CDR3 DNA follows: TGTGCCAGCATCCCGGGAGGGCCAACAGATACGCAGTATTTT.

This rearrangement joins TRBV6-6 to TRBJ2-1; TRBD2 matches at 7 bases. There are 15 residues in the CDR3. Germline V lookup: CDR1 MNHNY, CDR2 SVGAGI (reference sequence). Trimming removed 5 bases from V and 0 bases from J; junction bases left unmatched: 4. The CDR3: CASSPGTNSYNEQFF. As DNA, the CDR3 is TGTGCCAGCAGTCCCGGGACTAACTCCTACAATGAGCAGTTCTTC.

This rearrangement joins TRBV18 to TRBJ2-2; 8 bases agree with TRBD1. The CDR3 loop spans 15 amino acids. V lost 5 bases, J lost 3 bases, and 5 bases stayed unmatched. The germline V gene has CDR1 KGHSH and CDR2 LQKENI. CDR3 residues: CASSTRGQDTGELFF. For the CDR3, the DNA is TGTGCCAGCTCAACCAGGGGGCAGGACACCGGGGAGCTGTTTTTT. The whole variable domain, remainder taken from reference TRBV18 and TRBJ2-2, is NAGVMQNPRHLVRRRGQEARLRCSPMKGHSHVYWYRQLPEEGLKFMVYLQKENIIDESGMPKERFSAEFPKEGPSILRIQQVVRGDSAAYFCASSTRGQDTGELFFGEGSRLTVL.

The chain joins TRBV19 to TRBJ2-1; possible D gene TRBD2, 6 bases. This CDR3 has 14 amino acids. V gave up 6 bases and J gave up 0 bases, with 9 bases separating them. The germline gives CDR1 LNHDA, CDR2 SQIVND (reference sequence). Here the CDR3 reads CASSRDFSYNEQFF. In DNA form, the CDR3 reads TGTGCCAGTAGCAGGGACTTCTCCTACAATGAGCAGTTCTTC. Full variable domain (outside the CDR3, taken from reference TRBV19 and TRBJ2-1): DGGITQSPKYLFRKEGQNVTLSCEQNLNHDAMYWYRQDPGQGLRLIYYSQIVNDFQKGDIAEGYSVSREKKESFPLTVTSAQKNPTAFYLCASSRDFSYNEQFFGPGTRLTVL.